This T cell receptor (beta chain) emerged from a study of T cells in Graves' hyperthyroidism and ophthalmopathy. Amplification of TCR beta CDR3 regions was performed using RNA transcripts as template. When the TCR CDR3 underwent first-round RT-PCR, the HTBI primer set was used. Each CDR3 protein is one row after TCRdb ran MiXCR on the multiplex PCR reads. This table holds 90,000 to 120,000 distinct CDR3 sequences, roughly 15% found once. This clonotype was counted ten times or more. Germline CDR1 reads MNHNS; CDR2 reads SASEGT. V was clipped by 2 bases and J by 2 bases, with 9 bases between them. The CDR3 sequence is 14 residues long.

The origin of this receptor is a woman aged 45-65 years with Graves' hyperthyroidism. The sample comprised blood. The J gene is TRBJ1-2, the V gene TRBV6-1; no clear D gene. This chain's CDR3 is CASSEISTNYGYTF. In nucleotides, the CDR3 is TGTGCCAGCAGTGAAATCAGCACAAACTATGGCTACACCTTC.